The 5 T cell receptor beta chains below all came from one sample that was sequenced in a study of cytomegalovirus exposure and HLA in healthy donors. Primers for the PCR totalled 60 Vbeta and 13 Jbeta. The data were produced by immunoSEQ multiplex PCR, yet TCRdb's version contains in-frame clones alone and is incomplete. The table has 150,000 to 200,000 clones, roughly 80% seen once. Sample: PBMCs. These receptors all come from a woman in her twenties or thirties in good health and CMV-seronegative.

The chain joins TRBV5-6 to TRBJ2-3; 9 bases map to TRBD2. From germline, CDR1 is SGHDT and CDR2 YYEEEE. The CDR3 is 17 amino acids. The V and J ends lost 2 bases and 1 base, in that order; junction bases with no gene match: 8. CDR3 DNA sequence: TGTGCCAGCAGCTTAAATGGCGGGGGGGCCGGCACAGATACGCAGTATTTT. It codes for CASSLNGGGAGTDTQYF. The full variable domain, with the rest looked up from reference TRBV5-6 and TRBJ2-3, is DAGVTQSPTHLIKTRGQQVTLRCSPKSGHDTVSWYQQALGQGPQFIFQYYEEEERQRGNFPDRFSGHQFPNYSSELNVNALLLGDSALYLCASSLNGGGAGTDTQYFGPGTRLTVL.

The chain combines TRBV5-4 with TRBJ1-1; tentatively, D is TRBD1 (6 bases). V was pared by 4 bases and J by 8 bases, with 21 bases between. The CDR3 contains 15 residues. CDR1 and CDR2 (germline): SGHNT, YYREEE (reference sequence). CDR3 in DNA: TGTGCCAGCAGCCTTCCCCCCCCCAGACAGGACGAAGCTTTCTTT. This translates into CASSLPPPRQDEAFF.

The rearrangement links TRBV5-1 to TRBJ2-5; D is unclear. The V end lost 0 bases, the J end lost 4 bases, and 4 bases lay between the germline ends. Germline-derived CDR1 and CDR2 are SGHRS and YFSETQ. This CDR3 is built from 12 residues. CDR3 coding DNA: TGCGCCAGCAGCTTGGGGCTAGAGACCCAGTACTTC. It encodes CASSLGLETQYF.

The chain employs TRBV6-5 and TRBJ2-5; no clear D. The germline V and J ends were trimmed by 2 bases and 1 base, with 8 bases remaining between them. The CDR3 has 14 residues. Germline V gives CDR1 MNHEY, CDR2 SVGAGI. The CDR3 protein is CASSYGQSQETQYF. In nucleotides, the CDR3 is TGTGCCAGCAGTTACGGTCAGTCCCAAGAGACCCAGTACTTC.

The chain is built from TRBV19 and TRBJ2-5, with 7 positions matching TRBD1. The CDR3 runs 15 residues. Germline V gene data show CDR1 as LNHDA and CDR2 as SQIVND (reference sequence). J was trimmed by 1 base and V by 3 bases; bases with no gene match: 5. The CDR3 DNA is TGTGCCAGTAGTATGGTCGACAGGGTCCAAGAGACCCAGTACTTC. As protein: CASSMVDRVQETQYF.